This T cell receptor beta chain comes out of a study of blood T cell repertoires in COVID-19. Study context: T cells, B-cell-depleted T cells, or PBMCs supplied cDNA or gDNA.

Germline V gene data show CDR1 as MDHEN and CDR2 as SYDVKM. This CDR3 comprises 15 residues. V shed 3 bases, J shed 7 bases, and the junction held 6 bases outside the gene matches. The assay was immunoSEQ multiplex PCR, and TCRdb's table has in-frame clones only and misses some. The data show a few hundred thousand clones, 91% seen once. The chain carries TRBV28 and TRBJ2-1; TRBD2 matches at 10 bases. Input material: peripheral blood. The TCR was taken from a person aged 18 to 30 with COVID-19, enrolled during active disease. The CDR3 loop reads CASSFPLAGVNEQFF. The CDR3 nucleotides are TGTGCCAGCAGTTTCCCGCTAGCGGGAGTAAATGAGCAGTTCTTC.